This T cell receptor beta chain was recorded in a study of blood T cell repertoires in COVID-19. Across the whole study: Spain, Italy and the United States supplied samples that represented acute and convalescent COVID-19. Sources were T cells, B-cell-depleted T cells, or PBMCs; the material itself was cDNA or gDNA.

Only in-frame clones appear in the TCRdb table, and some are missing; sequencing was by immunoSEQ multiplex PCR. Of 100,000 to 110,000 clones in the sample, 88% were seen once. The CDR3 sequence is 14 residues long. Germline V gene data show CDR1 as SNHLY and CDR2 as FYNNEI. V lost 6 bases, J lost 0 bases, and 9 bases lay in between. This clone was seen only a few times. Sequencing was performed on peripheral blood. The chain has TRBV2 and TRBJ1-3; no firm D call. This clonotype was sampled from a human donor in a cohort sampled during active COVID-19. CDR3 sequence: CASSLVSSGNTIYF. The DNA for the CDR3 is TGTGCCAGCAGCCTGGTTAGCTCTGGAAACACCATATATTTT. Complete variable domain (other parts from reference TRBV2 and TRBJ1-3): EPEVTQTPSHQVTQMGQEVILRCVPISNHLYFYWYRQILGQKVEFLVSFYNNEISEKSEIFDDQFSVERPDGSNFTLKIRSTKLEDSAMYFCASSLVSSGNTIYFGEGSWLTVV.